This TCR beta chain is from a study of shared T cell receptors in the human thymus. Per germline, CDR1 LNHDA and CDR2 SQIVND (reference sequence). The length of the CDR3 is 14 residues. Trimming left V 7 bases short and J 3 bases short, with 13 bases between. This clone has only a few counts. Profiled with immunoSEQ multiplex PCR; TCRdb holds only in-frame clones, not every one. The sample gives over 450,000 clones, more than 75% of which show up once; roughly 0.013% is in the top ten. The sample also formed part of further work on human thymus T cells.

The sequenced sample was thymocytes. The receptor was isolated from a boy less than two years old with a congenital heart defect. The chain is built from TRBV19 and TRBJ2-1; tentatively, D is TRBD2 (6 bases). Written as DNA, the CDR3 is TGTGCCAGTATAGGCGGGACGGACTACAATGAGCAGTTCTTC. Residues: CASIGGTDYNEQFF.